This T cell receptor beta chain was observed in a study of cytomegalovirus exposure and HLA in healthy donors. Study-level results: Subsequent analysis of the roughly 120 validation repertoires found a tendency for first-cohort TCR clusters to co-occur.

Sequencing was performed with immunoSEQ multiplex PCR; in TCRdb, only in-frame clones are kept and a portion is missing. The data hold about 200,000 clones, with more than 75% observed a single time. A note on this clone: The antigen is undetermined.

The CDR3 runs 15 residues. Losses at the gene ends were 5 bases for V and 8 bases for J; bases not matched to a gene: 12. The germline CDR1 and CDR2 sequences are SGHRS and YFSETQ. Source material: PBMCs. V usage is TRBV5-1 and J usage is TRBJ2-1; 8 nucleotides line up with TRBD1. The source is a woman younger than 35 in good health and CMV-seronegative. The CDR3 reads CASSTSHPTGDEQFF. The CDR3 DNA is TGCGCCAGCAGTACTTCACACCCGACAGGGGATGAGCAGTTCTTC. The full variable domain, rest sourced from reference TRBV5-1 and TRBJ2-1, is KAGVTQTPRYLIKTRGQQVTLSCSPISGHRSVSWYQQTPGQGLQFLFEYFSETQRNKGNFPGRFSGRQFSNSRSEMNVSTLELGDSALYLCASSTSHPTGDEQFFGPGTRLTVL.